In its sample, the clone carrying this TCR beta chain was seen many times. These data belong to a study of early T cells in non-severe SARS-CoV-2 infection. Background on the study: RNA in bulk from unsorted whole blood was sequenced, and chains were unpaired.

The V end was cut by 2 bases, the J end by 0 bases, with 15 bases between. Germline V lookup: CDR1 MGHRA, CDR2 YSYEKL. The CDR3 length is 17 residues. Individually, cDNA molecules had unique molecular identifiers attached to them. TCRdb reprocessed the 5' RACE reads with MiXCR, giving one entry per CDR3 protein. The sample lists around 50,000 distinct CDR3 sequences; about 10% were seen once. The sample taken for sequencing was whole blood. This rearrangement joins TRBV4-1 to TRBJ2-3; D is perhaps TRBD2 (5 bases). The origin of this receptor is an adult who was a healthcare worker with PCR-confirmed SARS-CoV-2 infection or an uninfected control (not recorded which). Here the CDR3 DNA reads TGCGCCAGCAGCCAAAATGAGGGCGAACCAAGCACAGATACGCAGTATTTT. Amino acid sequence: CASSQNEGEPSTDTQYF.